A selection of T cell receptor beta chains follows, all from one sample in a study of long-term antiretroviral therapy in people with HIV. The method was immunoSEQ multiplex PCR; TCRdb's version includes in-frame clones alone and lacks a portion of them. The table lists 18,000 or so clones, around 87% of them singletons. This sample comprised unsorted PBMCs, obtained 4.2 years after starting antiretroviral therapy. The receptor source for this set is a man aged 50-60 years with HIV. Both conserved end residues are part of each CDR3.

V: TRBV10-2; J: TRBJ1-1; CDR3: CASSESPVRAFF
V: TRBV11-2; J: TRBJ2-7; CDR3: CASSPSGGQDYEQYF
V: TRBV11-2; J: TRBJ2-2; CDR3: CASSPVGGGAPGELFF
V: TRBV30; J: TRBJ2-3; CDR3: CAWSIPSGGITDTQYF
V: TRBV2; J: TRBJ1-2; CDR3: CASSARDRGYTF
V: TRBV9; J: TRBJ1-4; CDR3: CASSPQATTNEKLFF
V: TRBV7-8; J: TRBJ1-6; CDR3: CASSLAWGSYNSPLHF
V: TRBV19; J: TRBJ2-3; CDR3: CASSIEVSGGRRSTDTQYF
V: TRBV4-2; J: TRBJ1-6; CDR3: CASSQGGSPLHF
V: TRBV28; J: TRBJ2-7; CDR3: CASGYEQYF
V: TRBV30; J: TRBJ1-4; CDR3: CAWSLGLNEKLFF
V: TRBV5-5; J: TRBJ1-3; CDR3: CASSNSRSGNTIYF
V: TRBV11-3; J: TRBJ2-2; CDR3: CASSLSGGASGELFF
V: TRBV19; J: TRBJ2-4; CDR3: CASSIGSKNIQYF
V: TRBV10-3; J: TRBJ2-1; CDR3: CASRSAGSSYNEQFF
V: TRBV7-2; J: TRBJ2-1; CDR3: CASSLQTSRVNEQFF
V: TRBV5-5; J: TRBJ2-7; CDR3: CASSGGTGYEQYF
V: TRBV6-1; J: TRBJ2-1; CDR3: CASSDAGIRSYNEQFF
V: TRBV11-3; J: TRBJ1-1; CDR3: CASSLAGTEAFF
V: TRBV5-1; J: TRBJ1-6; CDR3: CASSGGTGINSPLHF
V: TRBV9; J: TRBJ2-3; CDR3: CASSVARGTDTQYF
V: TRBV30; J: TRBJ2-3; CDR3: CAWSQGGGLAGAYTDTQYF
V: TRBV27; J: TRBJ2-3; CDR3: CASSLSRGSTDTQYF
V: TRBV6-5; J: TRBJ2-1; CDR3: CASSYSGYRDSKFF
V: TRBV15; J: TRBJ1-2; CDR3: CATSRDRGGGDYGYTF
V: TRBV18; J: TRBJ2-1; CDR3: CASSPPGLAGGDEQFF
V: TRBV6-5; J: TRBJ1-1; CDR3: CASSFGNTEAFF
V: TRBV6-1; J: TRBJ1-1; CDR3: CASNRDRDTEAFF
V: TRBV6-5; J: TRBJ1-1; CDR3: CASSYSGTVKVEAFF
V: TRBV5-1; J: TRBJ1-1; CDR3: CASSLEVSTEAFF
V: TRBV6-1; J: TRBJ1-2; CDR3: CASSRGQGEYGYTF
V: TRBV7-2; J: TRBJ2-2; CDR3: CASSLGSSGELFF
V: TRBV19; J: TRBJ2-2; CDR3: CASSIIPSGGNTGELFF
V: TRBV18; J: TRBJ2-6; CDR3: CASSPPSGGAGANVLTF
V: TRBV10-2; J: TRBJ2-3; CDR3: CASSIPLAGTDTQYF
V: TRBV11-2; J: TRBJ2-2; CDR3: CASSSRGGQGTGELFF
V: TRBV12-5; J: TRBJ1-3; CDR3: CASGDQGVGNTIYF
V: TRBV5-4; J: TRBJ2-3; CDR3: CASSLDLGDTQYF
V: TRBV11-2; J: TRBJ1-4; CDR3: CAAGAGAVGEKLFF
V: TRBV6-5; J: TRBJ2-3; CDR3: CASRGLAATDTQYF
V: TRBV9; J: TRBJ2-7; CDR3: CASSPQAGMPYEQYF
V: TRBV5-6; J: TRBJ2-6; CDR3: CASSFGPLMGGANVLTF
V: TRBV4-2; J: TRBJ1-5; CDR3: CASSQVKGGNQPQHF
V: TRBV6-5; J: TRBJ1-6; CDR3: CASSDTGTGNSPLHF
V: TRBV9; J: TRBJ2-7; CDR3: CASSVFGVPYEQYF
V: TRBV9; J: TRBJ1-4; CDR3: CASSVGRLRDRGRAEEKLFF
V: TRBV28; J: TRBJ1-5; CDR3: CASSLFAQPQHF
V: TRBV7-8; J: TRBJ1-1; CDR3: CASSSSEVLNTEAFF
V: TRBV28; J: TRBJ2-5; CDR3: CASSRGSEETQYF
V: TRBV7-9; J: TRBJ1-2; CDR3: CASSTKGQGAPYGYTF
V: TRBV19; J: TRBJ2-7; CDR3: CASSIGRGYEQYF
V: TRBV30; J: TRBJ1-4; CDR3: CAWSVTTGTNEKLFF
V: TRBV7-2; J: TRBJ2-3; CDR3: CASSLLVQSSTDTQYF
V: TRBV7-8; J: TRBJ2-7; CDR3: CASSLPRTGDDYEQYF
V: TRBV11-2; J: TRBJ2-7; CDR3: CASSLGQGNYEQYF
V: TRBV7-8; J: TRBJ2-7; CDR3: CASSLGGRTGSNEQYF
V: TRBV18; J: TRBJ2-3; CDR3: CASSPSQSTDTQYF
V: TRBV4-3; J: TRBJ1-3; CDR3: CASSQDQGTSGNTIYF
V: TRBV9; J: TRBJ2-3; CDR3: CASSTLPTGASTDTQYF
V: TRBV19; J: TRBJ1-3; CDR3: CASSIREGRNTIYF